Many counts were recorded for the clone carrying this TCR beta chain. The antigen is undetermined. It was from 2 million PBMCs stored at -80 C that the unsorted libraries were obtained. The entry originates in a study of neurological immune-mediated disorders. Points from the study as a whole: The multiple sclerosis repertoire cluster had no clinical or MRI feature associated with it.

In TCRdb, the 5' RACE reads were re-called with MiXCR into one record per CDR3 protein. The table shows roughly 65,000 distinct CDR3 sequences, with over 4% occurring only once. The CDR3 length is 13 residues. Trimming stripped 3 bases from V and 4 bases from J, with 8 bases between. CDR1 is SGHKS and CDR2 is YYEKEE in the germline V gene (reference sequence). This receptor was taken from a human donor with multiple sclerosis. The donor label of this sample is uncertain. The V gene is TRBV5-5, the J gene TRBJ1-5, with D uncertain. Material for sequencing was PBMCs. Here the CDR3 reads CASSYMGNQPQHF. CDR3 DNA: TGTGCCAGCAGCTATATGGGGAATCAGCCCCAGCATTTT.